The source of this TCR beta chain is a study of T cell responses to AZD1222 COVID-19 vaccine. Study at large: Whether given at about 4 or about 12 weeks, second doses were pooled.

Clones were sequenced by immunoSEQ multiplex PCR, and TCRdb holds only the in-frame ones, with some missing. This table holds over 90,000 clones, 84% found once. Germline V gene data show CDR1 as SEHNR and CDR2 as FQNEAQ (reference sequence). J lost 0 bases, V lost 5 bases, and 6 bases had no gene match. This CDR3 contains 15 residues. The sequenced sample was peripheral blood, obtained on day 0 of AZD1222 vaccination. The rearrangement joins TRBV7-9 to TRBJ2-7, with 8 positions matching TRBD2. The receptor was isolated from an adult in good health. CDR3: CASSRGLGGSYEQYF. The CDR3 region has the DNA TGTGCCAGCAGCCGGGGACTAGGGGGCTCCTACGAGCAGTACTTC.